Presented here are 4 T cell receptor beta chains from one specimen sequenced in a study of blood T cell repertoires in COVID-19. TCRdb's table, derived via immunoSEQ multiplex PCR, lists solely in-frame clones and lacks some. The sample has about 230,000 clones, 75% to 90% seen once. The specimen was peripheral blood. The origin of the receptors is a woman between 65 and 79 years old with active or convalescent COVID-19.

This clone showed up just a few times. The rearrangement joins TRBV7-2 to TRBJ1-3; TRBD1 matches at 8 bases. V lost 1 base and J lost 0; bases outside the gene matches: 5. CDR1 is SGHTA and CDR2 is FQGNSA in the germline V gene. The CDR3 runs 17 residues. Here the CDR3 DNA reads TGTGCCAGCAGCTTAGTCCCAGGGGGCCCCTCTGGAAACACCATATATTTT. Translating gives CASSLVPGGPSGNTIYF.

This chain joins TRBV10-2 and TRBJ2-1, with TRBD2 matching 13 bases. The CDR3 totals 13 residues. The V and J ends lost 8 bases and 7 bases, in that order; junction bases with no gene match: 2. Per germline, CDR1 WSHSY and CDR2 SAAADI. The DNA for the CDR3 is TGCGCCAGCCGACTAGCGGGAGGTAATGAGCAGTTCTTC. It encodes CASRLAGGNEQFF.

The V and J genes are TRBV6-5 and TRBJ1-2; D gene unclear. Germline assignment: CDR1 MNHEY and CDR2 SVGAGI. With 6 bases removed from V and 6 bases from J, the gap between germline ends came to 17 bases. The CDR3 is made up of 14 amino acids. Here the CDR3 reads CASSELGPAHGYTF. The CDR3 DNA is TGTGCCAGCAGCGAGTTGGGCCCTGCACATGGCTACACCTTC.

This clone came up a few times. The V gene is TRBV18, the J gene TRBJ2-3, with 8 bases that match TRBD1. V shed 4 bases, J shed 5 bases, and the junction held 5 bases outside the gene matches. CDR1 is KGHSH, CDR2 LQKENI, per germline. This CDR3 is built from 14 residues. CDR3 coding DNA: TGTGCCAGCTCACTCGGACAGGGAAGAGATACGCAGTATTTT. Translated: CASSLGQGRDTQYF.